These 19 T cell receptor beta chains were all obtained from the same sample, sequenced in a study of blood T cell repertoires in COVID-19. Profiling relied on immunoSEQ multiplex PCR, and the TCRdb table lists in-frame clones only, not all of them. Of fewer than 250,000 clones listed, around four fifths are singletons. Sequencing was performed on peripheral blood. All receptors come from a man aged 60 to 69 with COVID-19, enrolled during active disease.

This clone was detected only a few times. This rearrangement joins TRBV11-2 to TRBJ1-4; D is unclear. The CDR3 totals 15 residues. Germline V gene sequence: CDR1 SGHAT, CDR2 FQNNGV. The germline V and J ends were trimmed by 3 bases and 2 bases, with 10 bases remaining between them. This chain's CDR3 is CASSLSTGTNEKLFF. The CDR3 DNA is TGTGCCAGCAGCTTGTCAACGGGGACTAATGAAAAACTGTTTTTT.

V is TRBV4-3 and J is TRBJ2-6, with unresolved D. Germline CDR1 and CDR2: LGHNA and YSLEER. This CDR3 has 15 amino acids. Between the trimmed V and J ends, which lost 2 bases and 2 bases, there was a span of 7 bases. The CDR3 spells CASSQLAAGANVLTF. Here the CDR3 DNA reads TGCGCCAGCAGCCAACTGGCGGCTGGGGCCAACGTCCTGACTTTC.

The rearrangement links TRBV13 to TRBJ1-1; D perhaps matches TRBD1 (5 bases). The CDR3 totals 20 residues. The V and J ends lost 5 bases and 2 bases respectively, with 30 bases between them. Per the germline V gene, CDR1 is PRHDT and CDR2 is FYEKMQ (reference sequence). In nucleotides, the CDR3 is TGTGCCAGCAGCCCCCGCCCGAACAGCCAACTATTGGGGCCTAACACTGAAGCTTTCTTT. This sequence encodes CASSPRPNSQLLGPNTEAFF.

The chain uses TRBV2 and TRBJ2-3; D remains unclear. V lost 0 bases and J lost 0, with 4 bases in between. CDR3 length equals 14 residues. Germline CDR1 is SNHLY and CDR2 is FYNNEI. CDR3 amino acids: CASSEAGSTDTQYF. Here the CDR3 DNA reads TGTGCCAGCAGTGAAGCGGGCAGCACAGATACGCAGTATTTT. Looking up the rest from reference TRBV2 and TRBJ2-3 gives the full variable domain: EPEVTQTPSHQVTQMGQEVILRCVPISNHLYFYWYRQILGQKVEFLVSFYNNEISEKSEIFDDQFSVERPDGSNFTLKIRSTKLEDSAMYFCASSEAGSTDTQYFGPGTRLTVL.

The rearrangement joins TRBV3-1 (or the pseudogene TRBV3-2) to TRBJ1-4, with D possibly TRBD1 on 5 matching bases. From germline, CDR1 is LGHDT and CDR2 YNNKEL (reference sequence). V was cut by 5 bases and J by 0 bases, with 10 bases left in between. The CDR3 sequence is 15 residues long. CDR3 DNA: TGTGCCAGCAGCGATCCAGGGCCAACTAATGAAAAACTGTTTTTT. This translates into CASSDPGPTNEKLFF.

This chain links TRBV27 with TRBJ1-6; TRBD1 might be the D (5 bases). The CDR3 sequence is 18 residues long. Between the trimmed V and J ends, which lost 6 bases and 0 bases, there was a span of 18 bases. Germline values: CDR1 MNHEY, CDR2 SMNVEV (reference sequence). CDR3 DNA sequence: TGTGCCAGCAGCAGCACCCCCGACAGACGCTCCTATAATTCACCCCTCCACTTT. Its protein is CASSSTPDRRSYNSPLHF.

The chain has TRBV6-1 and TRBJ2-7, with D perhaps matching TRBD1 (5 bases). CDR1 MNHNS and CDR2 SASEGT come from the germline V gene. This CDR3 has 14 residues. The V end lost 0 bases, the J end lost 4 bases, and 10 bases lay between the germline ends. Here the CDR3 DNA reads TGTGCCAGCAGTGAAGCCCAGGGTGGGTACGAGCAGTACTTC. Its protein is CASSEAQGGYEQYF.

This chain connects TRBV5-1 to TRBJ1-6, with D possibly TRBD1 on 6 matching bases. V lost 0 bases to trimming and J lost 8 bases, with 15 bases between them. The CDR3 runs 16 residues. Germline CDR1 and CDR2: SGHRS and YFSETQ. CDR3 sequence reads: CASSLGTGRNDSPLHF. The CDR3 DNA reads as TGCGCCAGCAGCTTGGGCACAGGGAGAAACGATTCACCCCTCCACTTT.

This clone was counted only a few times. The rearrangement links TRBV6-5 to TRBJ1-6, with D perhaps TRBD1 (6 bases). Germline V CDR1 and CDR2: MNHEY, SVGAGI. V lost 8 bases and J lost 3, with 17 bases in between. CDR3 length equals 16 residues. CDR3 sequence reads: CASRSLGQDYNSPLHF. The CDR3, as DNA: TGTGCCAGCCGTTCGCTGGGACAAGACTATAATTCACCCCTCCACTTT.

This chain links TRBV28 with TRBJ1-2, with 7 bases fitting TRBD1. The CDR3 loop spans 13 amino acids. With V trimmed by 6 bases and J by 4 bases, 5 bases remained unmatched. Germline CDR1 and CDR2: MDHEN and SYDVKM. CDR3 bases: TGTGCCAGCAGGCAGGGGGATGGCTATGGCTACACCTTC. Its protein product is CASRQGDGYGYTF.

The CDR3 protein is CASSVGLAGRGTGEQYF. The CDR3 DNA follows: TGTGCCAGCAGCGTAGGACTAGCGGGAAGGGGGACAGGCGAGCAGTACTTC. The chain is built from TRBV9 and TRBJ2-7; 11 bases map to TRBD2. V was clipped by 0 bases and J by 6 bases; unmatched bases: 11. Germline CDR1 SGDLS, CDR2 YYNGEE. This CDR3 has 17 residues.

This clone was found once. The rearrangement joins TRBV6-5 to TRBJ1-3; 7 bases line up with TRBD1. CDR1 and CDR2 from the germline V gene are MNHEY and SVGAGI. CDR3 length: 15 residues. Trimming at V came to 2 bases and at J to 4 bases, leaving 5 bases not matched to a gene. The CDR3 DNA sequence: TGTGCCAGCAGTTACGGTACAGGGGTCGGAAACACCATATATTTT. The encoded protein is CASSYGTGVGNTIYF.

In this sample, this clone turned up a few times. The CDR3: CSTRGMRDTEAFF. DNA for the CDR3: TGCAGCACTCGGGGGATGAGAGACACTGAAGCTTTCTTT. This chain links TRBV29-1 with TRBJ1-1; perhaps TRBD1 as D (5 bases). Trimming cost V 8 bases and J 3 bases, with 16 bases left between them. Per the germline V gene, CDR1 is SQVTM and CDR2 is ANQGSEA. This CDR3 spans 13 amino acids.

V usage is TRBV24-1 and J usage is TRBJ2-7, with a weak D call TRBD2 (5 bases). Germline CDR1 is KGHDR and CDR2 is SFDVKD. V was cut by 1 base and J by 7 bases, with 7 bases left in between. This CDR3 is built from 12 residues. CDR3 coding DNA: TGTGCCACCAGTGATTTCGGAGGAGAGCAGTACTTC. Its protein product is CATSDFGGEQYF.

This clone appeared a few times. J is TRBJ1-5 and V is TRBV2, with unresolved D. Germline assignment: CDR1 SNHLY and CDR2 FYNNEI. The CDR3 sequence is 14 residues long. The germline V and J ends were trimmed by 3 bases and 5 bases, with 11 bases remaining between them. The CDR3 nucleotides read TGTGCCAGCAGTGACCGTGACATTGATCAGCCCCAGCATTTT. Translation gives CASSDRDIDQPQHF.

The chain joins TRBV25-1 to TRBJ1-5; 7 bases fit TRBD1. Germline V CDR1 and CDR2: MGHDK, SYGVNS. V lost 4 bases, J lost 6 bases, and 6 bases stayed unmatched. This CDR3 has 14 residues. CDR3 DNA sequence: TGTGCCAGCAGTGTGCAGGGGGTGGGTCAGCCCCAGCATTTT. Protein sequence: CASSVQGVGQPQHF.

The chain uses TRBV11-2 and TRBJ1-1, with 7 bases that match TRBD1. Germline V gives CDR1 SGHAT, CDR2 FQNNGV. The trim removed 0 bases at V and 6 bases at J, leaving 7 bases unmatched. This CDR3 spans 15 amino acids. DNA for the CDR3: TGTGCCAGCAGCTTAGATCCGAAGACAGGGTCTGAAGCTTTCTTT. Translation gives CASSLDPKTGSEAFF.

The chain combines TRBV3-1 (or the pseudogene TRBV3-2) with TRBJ2-7; TRBD2 might be the D (6 bases). Per the germline V gene, CDR1 is LGHDT and CDR2 is YNNKEL (reference sequence). V was pared by 4 bases and J by 0 bases, with 10 bases between. The CDR3 extends over 14 amino acids. The CDR3: CASSLAGSSYEQYF. The CDR3 bases are TGTGCCAGCAGCCTCGCGGGGAGCTCCTACGAGCAGTACTTC.

The rearrangement joins TRBV27 to TRBJ2-1; D gene uncertain. The V gene's germline CDR1 is MNHEY and CDR2 SMNVEV (reference sequence). V lost 4 bases to trimming and J lost 4 bases, with 11 bases between them. This CDR3 spans 14 amino acids. The CDR3 loop reads CASSSQFAYNEQFF. CDR3 bases: TGTGCCAGCAGTTCCCAGTTTGCATACAATGAGCAGTTCTTC.